A single sample is the source of the 29 T cell receptor beta chains below, sequenced in a study of T cells expressing NK-cell markers. TCRdb processed the 5' RACE reads again and assigns one entry to each CDR3 protein, with no DNA. The data include over 350,000 distinct CDR3 sequences; the top ten clones carry about 10%. Sequencing was performed on blood T cells: a sorted CD56 or NKG2C T cell subset, CD4+ or CD8+ T cells, or bulk PBMC T cells (not recorded which). These receptor sequences come from a woman in her forties or fifties in good health.

The V and J genes are TRBV7-9 and TRBJ1-1; the TCRdb D gene call, TRBD1, has no DNA to confirm it. The germline V gene encodes CDR1 SEHNR and CDR2 FQNEAQ (reference sequence). This CDR3 has 12 residues. This chain's CDR3 is CASRTGGTEAFF.

The chain couples TRBV4-1 to TRBJ1-6. The CDR3 sequence is 15 residues long. Germline V gene data show CDR1 as MGHRA and CDR2 as YSYEKL. The chain's CDR3 is CASSQEPHSNSPLHF.

The CDR3 spells CASSLWDRGPDTQYF. The J gene is TRBJ2-3, the V gene TRBV11-2; TCRdb calls TRBD1, which cannot be checked without DNA. The CDR3 sequence is 15 residues long. Germline assignment: CDR1 SGHAT and CDR2 FQNNGV.

V gene TRBV20-1 combines with J gene TRBJ1-6; TCRdb's D call, TRBD1, is unchecked because there is no DNA. The CDR3 spans 14 residues. The germline gives CDR1 DFQATT, CDR2 SNEGSKA (reference sequence). CDR3 sequence: CSARAGTGNSPLHF.

This sequence joins TRBV9 and TRBJ2-1; TCRdb indicates TRBD2, and absent DNA this call remains unverified. The CDR3 has 15 amino acids. Per the germline V gene, CDR1 is SGDLS and CDR2 is YYNGEE. The CDR3 spells CASSVDGSDYNEQFF.

This chain links TRBV5-1 with TRBJ1-1; TCRdb calls TRBD1, which cannot be checked without DNA. CDR1 SGHRS and CDR2 YFSETQ come from the germline V gene. There are 14 residues in the CDR3. CDR3 region: CASSRGVEGTEAFF.

CDR3 amino acids: CASSLFRTGGLNEQFF. This chain joins TRBV27 and TRBJ2-1; TCRdb's D gene call, TRBD1, goes unchecked for lack of DNA. Looked up from germline, CDR1 is MNHEY and CDR2 is SMNVEV (reference sequence). The CDR3 contains 16 residues.

The genes are TRBV5-1 and TRBJ2-2; lacking DNA, the TRBD1 call made by TCRdb goes unchecked. CDR1 and CDR2 (germline): SGHRS, YFSETQ. This CDR3 is 15 amino acids long. The CDR3 sequence is CASSYSGANTGELFF.

The chain carries TRBV10-3 and TRBJ1-3. This CDR3 has 16 amino acids. Germline V CDR1 and CDR2: ENHRY, SYGVKD. CDR3 in amino acids: CAISETQPLSGNTIYF.

The chain combines TRBV2 with TRBJ2-5; TCRdb reports TRBD2, a call that lacks DNA to check it against. The CDR3 consists of 15 residues. CDR1 SNHLY and CDR2 FYNNEI come from the germline V gene. The CDR3: CASSDSSGNQETQYF.

This rearrangement joins TRBV27 to TRBJ2-6. CDR1 is MNHEY and CDR2 is SMNVEV in the germline V gene (reference sequence). The CDR3 totals 15 residues. This CDR3 reads CASSFFSSGANVLTF.

This chain joins TRBV18 and TRBJ1-1; TCRdb picks TRBD1, but there is no DNA to check that call. CDR3 length equals 16 residues. Germline lookup yields CDR1 KGHSH and CDR2 LQKENI. CDR3 sequence reads: CASSPIRAQGSTEAFF.

The rearrangement joins TRBV29-1 to TRBJ1-1; as DNA is missing, the TRBD1 call by TCRdb cannot be tested. The CDR3 is made up of 13 amino acids. From germline, CDR1 is SQVTM and CDR2 ANQGSEA. The CDR3 region is CSVSPGGKAEAFF.

CDR3 protein: CASSLPPRGANEKLFF. V and J are TRBV7-7 and TRBJ1-4; the D gene TCRdb calls, TRBD1, cannot be checked with no DNA. Germline CDR1 SSHAT, CDR2 FNYEAQ (reference sequence). CDR3 length: 16 amino acids.

The chain has TRBV7-8 and TRBJ2-4. Germline V gene lookup returns CDR1 SGHVS and CDR2 FQNEAQ. The CDR3 spans 15 residues. The CDR3 sequence is CASSSSLGTRNIQYF.

The chain recombines TRBV4-2 with TRBJ2-3; TCRdb gives TRBD2 as the D gene, but with no DNA this cannot be confirmed. The CDR3 covers 17 residues. Germline V CDR1 and CDR2: LGHNA, YNFKEQ. This chain's CDR3 is CASSQNSLAERTDTQYF.

V usage is TRBV12-3 or TRBV12-4 and J usage is TRBJ1-1; TCRdb's D call, TRBD1, is unchecked because there is no DNA. This CDR3 region has 14 residues. The CDR3 sequence: CASSLVARANKAFF.

V and J are TRBV4-1 and TRBJ2-5; TCRdb selects TRBD2, and the lack of DNA leaves this call unchecked. This CDR3 has 17 amino acids. CDR1 MGHRA and CDR2 YSYEKL come from the germline V gene. The CDR3 spells CASSQDPPGTVQETQYF.

The J gene is TRBJ2-7, the V gene TRBV5-1; checking the TCRdb D call of TRBD1 is not possible without DNA. CDR3 size: 17 residues. Per the germline V gene, CDR1 is SGHRS and CDR2 is YFSETQ. The CDR3 protein is CASSLEFPAGDPYEQYF.

The chain uses TRBV5-5 and TRBJ1-2; TCRdb proposes TRBD1, but this gene call is untestable without DNA. This CDR3 has 12 amino acids. Germline CDR1 reads SGHKS; CDR2 reads YYEKEE (reference sequence). The CDR3 sequence is CASSTGVHGYTF.

J is TRBJ2-3 and V is TRBV7-8; checking the TCRdb D call of TRBD1 is not possible without DNA. Germline lookup yields CDR1 SGHVS and CDR2 FQNEAQ. This CDR3 spans 15 amino acids. The CDR3 protein is CASSRGTANTDTQYF.

This chain uses TRBV5-6 with TRBJ2-7; TCRdb returns TRBD2, unconfirmable since there is no DNA. The germline V gene encodes CDR1 SGHDT and CDR2 YYEEEE. The CDR3 has 15 amino acids. This CDR3 reads CASSLAGTSFYEQYF.

The chain combines TRBV9 with TRBJ2-2; TCRdb names TRBD2, which stays unverified in the absence of DNA. This CDR3 is 16 amino acids long. Germline CDR1 SGDLS, CDR2 YYNGEE. The CDR3 loop is CASSVGGSGATGELFF.

The chain links TRBV10-3 to TRBJ1-1. The CDR3 covers 13 residues. Germline CDR1 ENHRY, CDR2 SYGVKD. CDR3 residues: CAISDQQNTEAFF.

V usage is TRBV28 and J usage is TRBJ2-7; TCRdb designates TRBD1, a call that cannot be tested without DNA. In germline, CDR1 is MDHEN, CDR2 SYDVKM. CDR3 size: 13 residues. The chain's CDR3 is CASSSGQPYEQYF.

The chain uses TRBV5-1 and TRBJ2-5; TCRdb names TRBD2, which stays unverified in the absence of DNA. This CDR3 has 13 amino acids. The germline gives CDR1 SGHRS, CDR2 YFSETQ. CDR3 sequence: CASSFKWEETQYF.

The chain links TRBV18 to TRBJ1-5; TCRdb's assignment of TRBD1 cannot be checked, as there is no DNA. CDR3 size: 14 residues. Germline assignment: CDR1 KGHSH and CDR2 LQKENI. The CDR3 sequence: CASSPGTGRQPQHF.

The rearrangement joins TRBV5-1 to TRBJ1-1. This CDR3 is built from 13 residues. Germline V gene sequence: CDR1 SGHRS, CDR2 YFSETQ. The CDR3 spells CASSLARSHEAFF.

This chain uses TRBV18 with TRBJ1-1. Per the germline V gene, CDR1 is KGHSH and CDR2 is LQKENI. This CDR3 comprises 12 residues. The chain's CDR3 is CASSPDWTEAFF.